Many counts were recorded for the clone carrying this T cell receptor beta chain. Its target is not known. Study-wide results and limits: Greatest tumor Treg TCR overlap was with tumor naive CD4+ cells.

Memory CD4+ T cells were sorted as CD4+CD45RO+CD25- cells. Semi-nested PCR with Nested Universal Primer A followed constant-region reverse priming of full-length variable regions. TCRdb ran MiXCR on the 5' RACE reads and lists one entry per CDR3 protein. Of about 7,800 distinct CDR3 sequences detected, about 40% appear once; the ten largest clones hold approximately 7%. The V gene lost 8 bases and the J gene lost 2 bases, with 11 bases spanning the gap. CDR1 and CDR2 (germline): MNHEY, SVGEGT. This CDR3 spans 13 amino acids. Sequencing was performed on tumor-infiltrating memory CD4+ T cells sorted from the breast tumor. The sample's subset: memory CD4+ T cells, CD4+CD45RO+CD25-. This TCR derives from a female donor with breast cancer. The chain carries TRBV6-2 or TRBV6-3 and TRBJ2-3; no reliable D call. The CDR3 nucleotides read TGTGCCAGCGGTAAACCTTACACAGATACGCAGTATTTT. This codes for CASGKPYTDTQYF.